The text below deals with one T cell receptor (beta chain). Its antigen is unknown. Cells designated naive CD8 were CD45RO-negative and were positively selected for CCR7, with terminally differentiated effector memory CD45RA+ cells excluded. This sample was included in a study of shared clonotypes between healthy human individuals. The wider study: The composition of the donors was a couple of women and a few men aged 18 to 49.

Clones were read by immunoSEQ multiplex PCR, and TCRdb kept only the in-frame ones, dropping some. Of about 580,000 clones in the sample, roughly 98% were seen once. From germline, CDR1 is PRHDT and CDR2 FYEKMQ (reference sequence). The CDR3 consists of 16 residues. V was trimmed by 5 bases and J by 0 bases, leaving 16 bases between them. Broader study findings: Donor clonotype sharing was expected to depend on sequencing depth.

The TCR originated in a man between 25 and 39 years old in good health. This chain connects TRBV13 to TRBJ1-1; tentatively, D is TRBD1 (5 bases). Input material: naive CD8+ T cells sorted from blood. CDR3 DNA sequence: TGTGCCAGCAGCCCCGGGGAGGGGCTCATGAACACTGAAGCTTTCTTT. This sequence encodes CASSPGEGLMNTEAFF. The entire variable domain, with the rest obtained from reference TRBV13 and TRBJ1-1, is as follows: AAGVIQSPRHLIKEKRETATLKCYPIPRHDTVYWYQQGPGQDPQFLISFYEKMQSDKGSIPDRFSAQQFSDYHSELNMSSLELGDSALYFCASSPGEGLMNTEAFFGQGTRLTVV.